This TCR beta chain was retrieved from a study of Graves' ophthalmopathy and Graves' hyperthyroidism. At the level of the study: Hyperthyroidism is called stable when no ophthalmopathy develops within 18 months of follow-up.

Transcripts of RNA were the source for amplifying TCR beta CDR3 regions. First-round RT-PCR employed HTBI primers, with a second-round multiplex PCR after it. TCRdb re-called the multiplex PCR reads with MiXCR, one entry per CDR3 protein. The sample includes 900,000 to 1,200,000 distinct CDR3 sequences, 35% to 45% of them seen just once. It was on clinical symptoms, serum thyroxine, TRAb, thyroid ultrasound and orbital computed tomography that diagnosis relied. After removal of 8 bases from V and 8 bases from J, the junction contained 13 bases not matched to a gene. CDR3 size: 15 residues. Germline CDR1 MGHRA, CDR2 YSYEKL.

The J gene is TRBJ1-4, the V gene TRBV4-1; 8 nucleotides match TRBD1. Sequencing was performed on peripheral blood or thyroid tissue (not recorded which). This TCR was sampled from an adult man with Graves' hyperthyroidism. CDR3 loop: CASGYTPGGWEKLFF. The DNA for the CDR3 is TGCGCCAGCGGCTACACTCCAGGGGGCTGGGAAAAACTGTTTTTT.